The clone carrying this T cell receptor (beta chain) was counted between two and nine times. Its specificity is not known. These data are taken from a study of cytomegalovirus exposure and HLA in healthy donors. As for the study in general: Genotyping showed roughly 86% of 350 to 400 donors falling in the Caucasian-associated ancestry cluster.

Study outcomes and limitations: According to a later analysis, donors in an Asian-associated ancestry cluster reportedly had fewer N-insertions than the roughly 640-donor mean. In a later analysis, TCR beta V- and J-gene trimming showed a link to a missense DCLRE1C variant.

The PCR contained 60 Vbeta and 13 Jbeta primers. The table came from immunoSEQ multiplex PCR; TCRdb's copy has only in-frame clones and leaves some out. The sample lists roughly 150,000 clones, roughly 65% occurring once. The CDR3 contains 14 residues. Germline-derived CDR1 and CDR2 are SGDLS and YYNGEE. V was shortened by 3 bases and J by 3 bases, with 13 bases between the two germline ends. The TCR sequence derives from a man in his sixties in good health and CMV-seronegative. The gene calls are TRBV9 and TRBJ2-7, with D perhaps matching TRBD1 (5 bases). Sequenced input: PBMCs. CDR3 sequence (DNA): TGTGCCAGCAGCGGGGGCCCGGGCCTCTACGAGCAGTACTTC. This sequence encodes CASSGGPGLYEQYF.